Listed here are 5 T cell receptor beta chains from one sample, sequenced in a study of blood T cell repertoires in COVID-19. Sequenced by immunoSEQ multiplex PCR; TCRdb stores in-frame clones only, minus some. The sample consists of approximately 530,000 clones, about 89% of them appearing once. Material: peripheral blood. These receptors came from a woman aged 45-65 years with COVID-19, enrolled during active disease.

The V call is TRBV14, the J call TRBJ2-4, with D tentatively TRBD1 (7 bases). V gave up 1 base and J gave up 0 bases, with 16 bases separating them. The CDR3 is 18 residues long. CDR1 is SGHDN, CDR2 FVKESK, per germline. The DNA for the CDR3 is TGTGCCAGCAGCCAAGGAGGCGGGGACAGCCTAGCCAAAAACATTCAGTACTTC. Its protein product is CASSQGGGDSLAKNIQYF.

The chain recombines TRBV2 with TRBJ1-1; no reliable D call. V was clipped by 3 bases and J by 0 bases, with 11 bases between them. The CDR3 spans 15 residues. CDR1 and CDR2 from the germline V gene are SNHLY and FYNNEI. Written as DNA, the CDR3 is TGTGCCAGCAGTGACACTCTCCCTATGAACACTGAAGCTTTCTTT. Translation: CASSDTLPMNTEAFF. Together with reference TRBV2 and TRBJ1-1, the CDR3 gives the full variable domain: EPEVTQTPSHQVTQMGQEVILRCVPISNHLYFYWYRQILGQKVEFLVSFYNNEISEKSEIFDDQFSVERPDGSNFTLKIRSTKLEDSAMYFCASSDTLPMNTEAFFGQGTRLTVV.

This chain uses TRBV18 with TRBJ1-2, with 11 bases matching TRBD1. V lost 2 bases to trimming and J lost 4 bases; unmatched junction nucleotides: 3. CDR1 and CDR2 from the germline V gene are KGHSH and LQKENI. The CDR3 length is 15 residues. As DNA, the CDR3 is TGTGCCAGCTCACCAGGACAGGGGGCGGTCTATGGCTACACCTTC. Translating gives CASSPGQGAVYGYTF.

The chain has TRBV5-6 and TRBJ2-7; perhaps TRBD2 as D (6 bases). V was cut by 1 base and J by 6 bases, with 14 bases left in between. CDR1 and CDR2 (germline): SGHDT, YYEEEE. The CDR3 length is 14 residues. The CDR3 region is CASSLFGEASEQYF. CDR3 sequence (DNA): TGTGCCAGCAGCTTGTTCGGGGAGGCCTCCGAGCAGTACTTC.

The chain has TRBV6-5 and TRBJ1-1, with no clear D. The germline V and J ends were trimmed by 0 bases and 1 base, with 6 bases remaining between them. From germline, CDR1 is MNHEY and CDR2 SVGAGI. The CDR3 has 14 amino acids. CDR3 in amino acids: CASSYSSENTEAFF. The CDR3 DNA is TGTGCCAGCAGTTACTCGAGTGAGAACACTGAAGCTTTCTTT.